These 2 T cell receptor beta chains were sequenced from one sample in a study of shared clonotypes between healthy human individuals. TCRdb's copy holds only in-frame clones and misses some; the assay was immunoSEQ multiplex PCR. The sample lists 2 million to 2.5 million clones, 93% occurring once. Sequenced sample: naive CD4+ T cells from PBMCs. Regarding subset: CD45RA+ positively selected. The receptors shown here come from a man between 18 and 29 years old in good health. Some clones in this sample may be carry-over from other donors' samples.

This clone has only one observation. The sample holds other DNA sequences that translate to the same CDR3. The chain combines TRBV9 with TRBJ2-2; perhaps D is TRBD1 or TRBD2 (5 bases each). Per the germline V gene, CDR1 is SGDLS and CDR2 is YYNGEE. V dropped 0 bases and J dropped 7 bases, with 7 bases sitting between them. This CDR3 spans 13 amino acids. Here the CDR3 reads CASSVGGVGELFF. CDR3 coding DNA: TGTGCCAGCAGCGTAGGAGGGGTCGGGGAGCTGTTTTTT.

As DNA, the CDR3 is TGTGCCAGCTCACCGAGACAGGACCTTAACTATGGCTACACCTTC. It codes for CASSPRQDLNYGYTF. V and J are TRBV18 and TRBJ1-2; D possibly corresponds to TRBD1 (6 bases). CDR3 length: 15 amino acids. Germline loops: CDR1 KGHSH, CDR2 LQKENI. V shed 3 bases and J shed 1 base, with 12 bases lying between them.